This TCR beta chain was identified during a study of breast tumors, draining lymph nodes, adjacent tissues. Samples came from axillary lymph nodes draining the breast cancer. TCRdb independently ran MiXCR on the multiplex PCR reads; one entry per CDR3 protein. The data contain about 140,000 distinct CDR3 sequences, about 31% of them singletons. This CDR3 contains 15 residues. V was cut by 1 base and J by 3 bases, with 11 bases left in between. Per germline, CDR1 LGHNA and CDR2 YSLEER. This clonotype was picked up many times. The source of this sequence is a female donor with breast cancer. Some clones in this sample may be carry-over from other donors' samples. The V gene is TRBV4-3, the J gene TRBJ2-3, with a possible D match to TRBD2 (6 bases). Sequencing was done on a sample of axillary lymph node tissue. This chain's CDR3 is CASSQGAAGTDTQYF. CDR3 bases: TGCGCCAGCAGCCAAGGGGCGGCGGGGACAGATACGCAGTATTTT.